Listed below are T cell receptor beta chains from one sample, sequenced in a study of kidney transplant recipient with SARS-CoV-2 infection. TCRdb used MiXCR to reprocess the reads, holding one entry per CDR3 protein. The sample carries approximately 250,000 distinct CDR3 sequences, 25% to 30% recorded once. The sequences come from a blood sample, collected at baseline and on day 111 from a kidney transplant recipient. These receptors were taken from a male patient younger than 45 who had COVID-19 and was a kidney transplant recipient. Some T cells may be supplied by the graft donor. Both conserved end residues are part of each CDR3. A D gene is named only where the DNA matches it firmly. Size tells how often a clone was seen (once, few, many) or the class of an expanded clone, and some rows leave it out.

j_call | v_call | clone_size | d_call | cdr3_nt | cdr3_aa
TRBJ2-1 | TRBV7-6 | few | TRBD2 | TGTGCCAGCAGCTTAGACGGGGGGGTTTATGAGCAGTTCTTC | CASSLDGGVYEQFF
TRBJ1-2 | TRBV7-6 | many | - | TGTGCCAGCAGCAACGTCGCTGAATCTCGAAAGACCTATGGCTACACCTTC | CASSNVAESRKTYGYTF
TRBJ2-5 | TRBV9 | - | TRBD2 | TGTACCAGCAGCGTGGGGGGGGACGTAGAGACCCAGTACTTC | CTSSVGGDVETQYF
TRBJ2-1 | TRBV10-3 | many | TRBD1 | TGTGCCACCAACAGGGGTGAGAATGAGCAGTTCTTC | CATNRGENEQFF
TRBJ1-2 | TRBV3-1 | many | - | TGTGCCAGCAGCAATAATACCACCCTTCGAAAGACCTATGGCTACACCTTC | CASSNNTTLRKTYGYTF
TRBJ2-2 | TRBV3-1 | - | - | TGTGCCAGCAGCGCTAGTGTTCCCATTTCAGGCTTGACCGGGGGGCTGTTTTTT | CASSASVPISGLTGGLFF
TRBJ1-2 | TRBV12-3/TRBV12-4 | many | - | TGTGCCAGCAGTGTAACCTACAGCTTCCGAAAGACCTATGGCTACACCTTC | CASSVTYSFRKTYGYTF
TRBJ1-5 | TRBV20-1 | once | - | TGCAGTGCTAGAGAAGGGGATCCTCTTGATCAGCCCCAGCATTTT | CSAREGDPLDQPQHF
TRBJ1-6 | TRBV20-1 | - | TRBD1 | TGCAATGCTAGAGAAGGGGGCGGAGGGGAAAATTCACCCCTCCACTTT | CNAREGGGGENSPLHF
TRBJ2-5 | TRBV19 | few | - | TGTGCCAGTAGCGAAGGGGAGACCCAGTACTTC | CASSEGETQYF
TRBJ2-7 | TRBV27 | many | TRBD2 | TGTGCCAGCAGTTCAGGGACTAGCGGGAGACTAAGCTCCTACGAGCAGTACTTC | CASSSGTSGRLSSYEQYF
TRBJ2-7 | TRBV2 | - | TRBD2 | TGTGCCAGCACGGGGAGGGGAACCGGGATTAGGGCCTACGGGCTGTACTTC | CASTGRGTGIRAYGLYF
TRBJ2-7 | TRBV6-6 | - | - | TGTGCCAGCAGTGCAAACCCCTACGAGCAGTACTTC | CASSANPYEQYF
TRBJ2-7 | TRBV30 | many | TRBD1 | TGTGCCTCCCGGACAGGGAGCTCCTACGAGCAGTACTTC | CASRTGSSYEQYF
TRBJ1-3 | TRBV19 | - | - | TGTGCCAGTAGTATTGGGGGCAGGTTAACAGGAAACACCATATATTTT | CASSIGGRLTGNTIYF
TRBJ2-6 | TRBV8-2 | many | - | TGTGGCATGCTCCATAGGATAACACAAAGTCGGGCCAACGTCCTGACTTTC | CGMLHRITQSRANVLTF
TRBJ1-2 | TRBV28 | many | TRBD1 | TGTGCCATCGGGACAGGGGTTATCTATGGCTACACCTTC | CAIGTGVIYGYTF
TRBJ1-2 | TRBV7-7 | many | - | TGTGCCAGCAGCGTGTATTCTAAGTGCCGAAAGACCTATGGCTACACCTTC | CASSVYSKCRKTYGYTF
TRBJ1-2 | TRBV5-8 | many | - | TGTGCCAGCTTATTTGCTCATCCACGAAAGACCTATGGCTACACCTTC | CASLFAHPRKTYGYTF
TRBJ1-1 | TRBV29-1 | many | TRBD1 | TGCAGCGCCCGGACAGGAATGAACACTGAAGCTTTCTTT | CSARTGMNTEAFF
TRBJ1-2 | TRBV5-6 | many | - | TGTGCCAGCAGCTTGTGGTGGGAATCGGGCTACACCTTC | CASSLWWESGYTF
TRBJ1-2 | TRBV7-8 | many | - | TGTGCCAGCAGCAGGTCGGAGTTTACCCGAAAGACCTATGGCTACACCTTC | CASSRSEFTRKTYGYTF
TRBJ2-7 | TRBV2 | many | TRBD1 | TGTGCCAGCAGTTTGGACAGGGGGCTATACGAGCAGTACTTC | CASSLDRGLYEQYF
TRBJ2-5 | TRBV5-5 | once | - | TGTGCCAGCGGCTTGGGTGGAGGGTTTAGAGAGACCCAGTACTTC | CASGLGGGFRETQYF
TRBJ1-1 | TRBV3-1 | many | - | TGTGCCAGCAGCGGCTTCACTCCCATTTCAATTCGCACTGAAGCTTTCTTT | CASSGFTPISIRTEAFF
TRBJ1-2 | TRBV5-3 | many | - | TGTGCCAGAACTGCCCTAGTGGTGAGAAAGACCTATGGCTACACCTTC | CARTALVVRKTYGYTF
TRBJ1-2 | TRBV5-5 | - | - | TGTGCCAGCTCCAGTGTTGTCTCGCGAAAGACCTGTGGCTACACCTTC | CASSSVVSRKTCGYTF
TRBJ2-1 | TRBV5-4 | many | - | TGTGCCAGCCTGCCTCATCCAGGGTACGATGAGCAGTTCTTC | CASLPHPGYDEQFF
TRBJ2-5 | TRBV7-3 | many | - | TGTGCCAGCAGCCTACAGGGAGGCGGAGGAAAGGAGACCCAGTACTTC | CASSLQGGGGKETQYF
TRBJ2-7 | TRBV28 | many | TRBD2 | TGTGCCAGCAGTTTCTGGGGGACTAGAATCTACGAGCAGTACTTC | CASSFWGTRIYEQYF
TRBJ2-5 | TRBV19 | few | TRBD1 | TGTGCCAGTAGTGGGACAGGGACCCTCGAGACCCAGTACTTC | CASSGTGTLETQYF
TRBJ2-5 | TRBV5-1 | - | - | TGCGCCAGCAGCCCGTTACCCACAGGGTTGGAGACCCAGTACTTC | CASSPLPTGLETQYF
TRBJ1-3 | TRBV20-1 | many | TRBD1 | TGCAGTGCTCGGGTGGGCAGGGGGCTTGGAAACACCATATATTTT | CSARVGRGLGNTIYF
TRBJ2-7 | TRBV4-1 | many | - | TGCGCCAGCAGCCAAGATCTCAATTCTAGGATCTACGAGCAGTACTTC | CASSQDLNSRIYEQYF
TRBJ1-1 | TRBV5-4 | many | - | TGTGCCAGCAGCTTGGGCCCCGGCAGGGCGGGGAACACTGAAGCTTTCTTT | CASSLGPGRAGNTEAFF
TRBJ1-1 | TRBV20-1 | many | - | TGCAGCCCAAATAGGGTTTTGAACACTGAAGCTTTCTTT | CSPNRVLNTEAFF
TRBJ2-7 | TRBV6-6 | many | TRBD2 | TGTGCCAGCAGTCGTAGACTAGCGGGCTACGAGCAGTACTTC | CASSRRLAGYEQYF
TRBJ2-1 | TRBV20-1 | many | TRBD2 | TGCAGTGCTAGAGAGGCTAGCGGGATTATCAATGAGCAGTTCTTC | CSAREASGIINEQFF
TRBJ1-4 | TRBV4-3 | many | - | TGCGCCAGCAGCCAAGACCAGACAAGGGGGGAAAAACTGTTTTTT | CASSQDQTRGEKLFF
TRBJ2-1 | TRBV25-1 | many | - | TGTGCCAGCAGTGAAAAGGGTGATGAGCAGTTCTTC | CASSEKGDEQFF
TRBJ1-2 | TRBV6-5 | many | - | TGTGCCAGCAGCGAGCGAACAGCCTCGACTAGTGGCTACACCTTC | CASSERTASTSGYTF